This T cell receptor beta chain was recorded in a study of blood T cell repertoires in COVID-19. Allocation to cohorts depended on clinical history reported by the participants. The repertoire was sequenced with immunoSEQ multiplex PCR; TCRdb's copy has only in-frame clones and lacks some. The sample records hundreds of thousands of clones, about 88% being singletons. In germline, CDR1 is SGHRS, CDR2 YFSETQ. V gave up 4 bases and J gave up 2 bases; unmatched junction bases: 3. The CDR3 runs to 15 residues. The sample taken for sequencing was PBMCs or T cells enriched from blood (not recorded which). V and J are TRBV5-1 and TRBJ2-2, with 9 nucleotides matching TRBD2. This sequence originates from a woman in her 50s who had recovered from COVID-19. CDR3 protein: CASSPLAGNTGELFF. The CDR3 DNA follows: TGCGCCAGCAGCCCGCTAGCGGGAAACACCGGGGAGCTGTTTTTT.